Described below is a single TCR beta chain sequence and its context. Sequencing was performed with immunoSEQ multiplex PCR; in TCRdb, only in-frame clones are kept and a portion is missing. The data show roughly 130,000 clones, approximately 83% seen once. This sample was taken from a study of blood T cell repertoires in COVID-19. About the research overall: There were acute and convalescent COVID-19 samples, and they came from the United States, Italy and Spain.

This CDR3 has 12 residues. Trimming took 4 bases from V and 6 from J, leaving 7 bases between them. Germline CDR1 MNHEY, CDR2 SVGAGI. The source of this sequence is a woman aged 50 to 65 with acute or convalescent COVID-19. Sequencing input: peripheral blood. V gene TRBV6-5 combines with J gene TRBJ1-5; unclear D gene. The CDR3, as DNA: TGTGCCAGCAGTTCAGCGGGTCAGCCCCAGCATTTT. Protein product: CASSSAGQPQHF.